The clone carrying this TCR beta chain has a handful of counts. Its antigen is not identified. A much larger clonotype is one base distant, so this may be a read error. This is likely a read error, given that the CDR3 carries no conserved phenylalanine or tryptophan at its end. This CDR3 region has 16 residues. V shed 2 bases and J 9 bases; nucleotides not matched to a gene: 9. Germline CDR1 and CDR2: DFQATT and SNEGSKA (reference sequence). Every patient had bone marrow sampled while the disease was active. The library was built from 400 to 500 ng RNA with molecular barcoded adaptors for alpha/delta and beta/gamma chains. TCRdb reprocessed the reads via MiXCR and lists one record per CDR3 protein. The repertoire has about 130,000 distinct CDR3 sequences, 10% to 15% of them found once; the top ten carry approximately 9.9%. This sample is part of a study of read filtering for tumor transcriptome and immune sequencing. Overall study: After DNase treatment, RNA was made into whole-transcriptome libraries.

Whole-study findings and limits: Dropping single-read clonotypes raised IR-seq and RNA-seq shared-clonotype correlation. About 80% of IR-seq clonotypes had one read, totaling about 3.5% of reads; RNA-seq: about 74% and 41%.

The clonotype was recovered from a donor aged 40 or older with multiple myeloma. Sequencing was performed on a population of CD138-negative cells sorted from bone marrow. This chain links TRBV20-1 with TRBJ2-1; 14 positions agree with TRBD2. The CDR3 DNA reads TGCAGTGCTAGAACGCCGGGACTAGCGGGAGTTACTGAGCAGTTCTCC. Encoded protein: CSARTPGLAGVTEQFS.